Listed below are T cell receptor beta chains from one sample, sequenced in a study of tumor-infiltrating lymphocytes in localized non-small cell lung cancer. Data came from immunoSEQ multiplex PCR; TCRdb stores just in-frame clones and leaves some out. In the table there are around 7,400 clones, roughly three quarters of which are singletons. Input material: uninvolved lung tissue not adjacent to the tumor. The source is a human donor with non-small cell lung cancer. The CDR3 runs from the conserved cysteine through the conserved F or W. D genes are given only for firm matches. Size tells how often a clone was seen (once, few, many) or the class of an expanded clone, and some rows leave it out.

clone_size d_call j_call v_call cdr3_nt cdr3_aa
. TRBD1 TRBJ1-1 TRBV7-9 TGTGCCAGCAGCTTAGTAGTGGACAGGGCTGGTGAAGCTTTCTTT CASSLVVDRAGEAFF
. . TRBJ1-4 TRBV5-8 TGTGCCAGCAGCGACGGGGCCATGGCGTCTAATGAAAAACTGTTTTTT CASSDGAMASNEKLFF
once . TRBJ1-1 TRBV2 TGTGCCAGCAGTGAAGGGGCGAACACTGAAGCTTTCTTT CASSEGANTEAFF
. TRBD1 TRBJ1-2 TRBV27 TGTGCCAGCACCCCCCGCAAAAACGGGTTAGGACAGGGCAGCTATGGCTACACCTTC CASTPRKNGLGQGSYGYTF
. TRBD1 TRBJ1-2 TRBV29-1 TGCAGCGCCCTCGAGCAGGGGGCTCTTGGCTACACCTTC CSALEQGALGYTF
. . TRBJ2-7 TRBV28 TGTGCCAGCAGCCGACGCCCCAATCTCGAGCAGTACTTC CASSRRPNLEQYF
. . TRBJ2-7 TRBV14 TGTGCCAGCAGCCCGAAGGGGTACGAGCAGTACTTC CASSPKGYEQYF
. . TRBJ2-7 TRBV11-1 TGTGCCAGCAGCGACCTGGGGAAAGGTTCCTACGAGCAGTACTTC CASSDLGKGSYEQYF
. . TRBJ2-1 TRBV20-1 TGCAGTGCTCTTAGGTCTGAGCAGTTCTTC CSALRSEQFF
. . TRBJ2-7 TRBV1 TGCACCAGCACCTCGGACAGGGCCCCCTACGAGCAGTACTTC CTSTSDRAPYEQYF
few . TRBJ2-7 TRBV4-2 TGTGCCAGCAGCCAAGATGAAGGGGAGGCCTACGAGCAGTACTTC CASSQDEGEAYEQYF
once TRBD1 TRBJ2-2 TRBV19 TGTGCCAGTAGCCAGGACAGGGCGGCCGGGGAGCTGTTTTTT CASSQDRAAGELFF
. . TRBJ1-1 TRBV30 TGTGCCTGGGGAACGACAGTGACGAACACTGAAGCTTTCTTT CAWGTTVTNTEAFF